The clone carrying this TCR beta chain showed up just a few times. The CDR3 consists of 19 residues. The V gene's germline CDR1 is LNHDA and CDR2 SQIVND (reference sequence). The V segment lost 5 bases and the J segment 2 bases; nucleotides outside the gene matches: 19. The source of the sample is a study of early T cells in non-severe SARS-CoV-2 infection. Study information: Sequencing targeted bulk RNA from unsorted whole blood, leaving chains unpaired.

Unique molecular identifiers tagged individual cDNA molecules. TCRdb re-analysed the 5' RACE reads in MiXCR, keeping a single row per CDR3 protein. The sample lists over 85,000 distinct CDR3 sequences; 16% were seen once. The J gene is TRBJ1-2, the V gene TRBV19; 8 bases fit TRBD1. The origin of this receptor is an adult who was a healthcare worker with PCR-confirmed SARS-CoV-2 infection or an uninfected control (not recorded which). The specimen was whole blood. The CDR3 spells CASSAPDRGSGTSNYGYTF. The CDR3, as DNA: TGTGCCAGTAGTGCCCCCGACAGGGGATCAGGCACCTCCAACTATGGCTACACCTTC.